The 27 T cell receptor beta chains given below trace back to one sample, sequenced in a study of blood T cell repertoires in COVID-19. Produced via immunoSEQ multiplex PCR; TCRdb's table is partial and in-frame only. The sample shows some 300,000 clones, around 92% of them seen only once. Sequenced material: PBMCs or T cells enriched from blood (not recorded which). The receptors here all came from a woman in her twenties or thirties who had recovered from COVID-19.

V and J are TRBV5-1 and TRBJ2-2; perhaps TRBD2 as D (5 bases). The CDR3 length is 16 residues. V was clipped by 0 bases and J by 4 bases, with 13 bases between them. CDR1 and CDR2 (germline): SGHRS, YFSETQ. CDR3 loop: CASSLELASSTGELFF. In DNA, the CDR3 is TGCGCCAGCAGCTTGGAGTTAGCGAGTTCCACCGGGGAGCTGTTTTTT.

This chain connects TRBV5-8 to TRBJ1-5, with 7 bases lining up with TRBD1. Germline values: CDR1 SGHTS, CDR2 YDEGEE. CDR3 length equals 15 residues. With 4 bases clipped from V and 10 bases from J, the junction kept 14 bases outside the gene matches. The CDR3: CASSPTWTTGEPQHF. In nucleotides, the CDR3 is TGTGCCAGCAGCCCAACTTGGACCACAGGGGAACCCCAGCATTTT.

The chain recombines TRBV6-4 with TRBJ2-3; D is perhaps TRBD2 (5 bases). Germline assignment: CDR1 MRHNA and CDR2 SNTAGT. V gave up 6 bases and J gave up 8 bases, with 18 bases separating them. CDR3 size: 14 residues. In nucleotides, the CDR3 is TGTGCCAGCAGCCAGGACGGAGGAGGAGGTACGCAGTATTTT. It specifies CASSQDGGGGTQYF.

The V and J genes are TRBV3-1 (or the pseudogene TRBV3-2) and TRBJ2-3, with D possibly TRBD2 on 5 matching bases. CDR1 and CDR2 from the germline V gene are LGHDT and YNNKEL (reference sequence). The V gene lost 1 base and the J gene lost 5 bases, with 13 bases spanning the gap. The CDR3 spans 15 residues. The chain's CDR3 is CASSQVGSRRDTQYF. In nucleotides, the CDR3 is TGTGCCAGCAGCCAAGTTGGGAGCCGCCGAGATACGCAGTATTTT.

The genes are TRBV28 and TRBJ2-5; D possibly corresponds to TRBD1 (5 bases). Germline V gene lookup returns CDR1 MDHEN and CDR2 SYDVKM. The ends were cut back, 8 bases at V and 5 bases at J, with 18 bases in the middle. The CDR3 totals 14 residues. The CDR3, as DNA: TGTGCCAGCTGCGGACATTCCCTAGGGGAGACCCAGTACTTC. Translating gives CASCGHSLGETQYF.

J is TRBJ2-6 and V is TRBV9, with unresolved D. Germline assignment: CDR1 SGDLS and CDR2 YYNGEE. The CDR3 is 13 residues long. Trimming removed 4 bases from V and 0 bases from J, with 2 bases in between. CDR3 region: CASSRSGANVLTF. The CDR3, as DNA: TGTGCCAGCAGCCGCTCTGGGGCCAACGTCCTGACTTTC.

This chain links TRBV7-2 with TRBJ2-5, with 8 bases fitting TRBD1. Trimming cost V 4 bases and J 0 bases; bases outside gene matches: 4. The germline gives CDR1 SGHTA, CDR2 FQGNSA. The CDR3 is 15 amino acids. The CDR3 sequence: CASSSPDRDQETQYF. CDR3 nucleotide sequence: TGTGCCAGCAGCTCACCGGACAGGGACCAAGAGACCCAGTACTTC. The full variable domain, completed using reference TRBV7-2 and TRBJ2-5, is GAGVSQSPSNKVTEKGKDVELRCDPISGHTALYWYRQSLGQGLEFLIYFQGNSAPDKSGLPSDRFSAERTGGSVSTLTIQRTQQEDSAVYLCASSSPDRDQETQYFGPGTRLLVL.

The rearrangement uses TRBV15 and TRBJ2-7, with a tentative D call TRBD2 (5 bases). CDR3 length: 12 amino acids. Deletions cut 5 bases from V and 6 bases from J, with 11 bases between. The V gene's germline CDR1 is LNHNV and CDR2 YYDKDF (reference sequence). CDR3 in DNA: TGTGCCACCAGCGTGGGAGTGGCCGAGCAGTACTTC. Protein: CATSVGVAEQYF.

V gene TRBV18 combines with J gene TRBJ2-3; maybe TRBD2 (5 bases). This CDR3 has 15 amino acids. The V end lost 3 bases, the J end lost 2 bases, and 12 bases lay between the germline ends. Germline-derived CDR1 and CDR2 are KGHSH and LQKENI. The chain's CDR3 is CASSPVGGDTDTQYF. The CDR3 nucleotides read TGTGCCAGCTCACCGGTTGGAGGCGACACAGATACGCAGTATTTT.

CDR3 residues: CAIGRLDADNEQFF. CDR3 DNA: TGTGCCATCGGGAGATTGGATGCCGACAATGAGCAGTTCTTC. The chain has TRBV10-3 and TRBJ2-1, with D maybe TRBD2 (5 bases). The length of the CDR3 is 14 residues. Germline CDR1 reads ENHRY; CDR2 reads SYGVKD. With 8 bases removed from V and 5 bases from J, the gap between germline ends came to 16 bases.

This clone was seen once. The chain recombines TRBV3-1 (or the pseudogene TRBV3-2) with TRBJ2-2, with TRBD1 matching over 8 bases. The junction had 3 bases not matched to a gene; V was cut back by 0 bases and J by 6 bases. The CDR3 has 15 amino acids. Germline-derived CDR1 and CDR2 are LGHDT and YNNKEL (reference sequence). The CDR3 spells CASSQEDRAAGELFF. The CDR3 coding sequence is TGTGCCAGCAGCCAAGAGGACAGGGCGGCCGGGGAGCTGTTTTTT.

The chain employs TRBV18 and TRBJ1-3; D unresolved. Germline CDR1 reads KGHSH; CDR2 reads LQKENI. The CDR3 is 14 amino acids. V shed 1 base and J shed 4 bases, with 8 bases lying between them. The CDR3 bases are TGTGCCAGCTCACCACTTGAGGGAGGAAACACCATATATTTT. This codes for CASSPLEGGNTIYF.

This chain connects TRBV27 to TRBJ1-1, with D perhaps TRBD1 (6 bases). The CDR3 has 15 residues. Trimming took off 1 base at V and 2 bases at J, with 11 bases between the two ends. Germline CDR1 and CDR2: MNHEY and SMNVEV (reference sequence). The DNA of the CDR3 is TGTGCCAGCAGTTTATTAGGGGGAACAAACACTGAAGCTTTCTTT. This sequence encodes CASSLLGGTNTEAFF.

CDR3 sequence: CASGMYRISNEKLFF. DNA of the CDR3: TGTGCCAGCGGGATGTACAGGATATCTAATGAAAAACTGTTTTTT. This chain joins TRBV27 and TRBJ1-4, with a possible D match to TRBD1 (5 bases). Germline values: CDR1 MNHEY, CDR2 SMNVEV (reference sequence). The CDR3 contains 15 residues. Trimming removed 8 bases at V and 3 bases at J, with 16 bases between. Based on the CDR3 plus reference TRBV27 and TRBJ1-4, the full variable domain is EAQVTQNPRYLITVTGKKLTVTCSQNMNHEYMSWYRQDPGLGLRQIYYSMNVEVTDKGDVPEGYKVSRKEKRNFPLILESPSPNQTSLYFCASGMYRISNEKLFFGSGTQLSVL.

The chain carries TRBV13 and TRBJ2-3, with TRBD2 matching over 8 bases. Germline CDR1 is PRHDT and CDR2 is FYEKMQ (reference sequence). The V gene end was trimmed by 2 bases and the J gene end by 0 bases; junction bases not matched to a gene: 1. The CDR3 length is 15 residues. The chain's CDR3 is CASSLSSGSTDTQYF. CDR3 coding DNA: TGTGCCAGCAGCTTATCTAGCGGGAGCACAGATACGCAGTATTTT. The full variable domain, its missing parts supplied by reference TRBV13 and TRBJ2-3, is AAGVIQSPRHLIKEKRETATLKCYPIPRHDTVYWYQQGPGQDPQFLISFYEKMQSDKGSIPDRFSAQQFSDYHSELNMSSLELGDSALYFCASSLSSGSTDTQYFGPGTRLTVL.

The chain uses TRBV5-6 and TRBJ2-5; D might be TRBD1 (6 bases). V was cut by 5 bases and J by 2 bases, with 10 bases left in between. This CDR3 region has 13 residues. Germline-derived CDR1 and CDR2 are SGHDT and YYEEEE. CDR3 DNA sequence: TGTGCCAGCAGTTGGGACATTCAAGAGACCCAGTACTTC. As protein: CASSWDIQETQYF.

Written as DNA, the CDR3 is TGTGCCAGCACCTTACGCACAGGGGGACTGAGAGAGACCCAGTACTTC. Translating it yields CASTLRTGGLRETQYF. V usage is TRBV28 and J usage is TRBJ2-5; 8 nucleotides line up with TRBD1. Trimming at V came to 7 bases and at J to 4 bases, leaving 14 bases not matched to a gene. Germline lookup yields CDR1 MDHEN and CDR2 SYDVKM. The CDR3 extends over 16 amino acids. The entire variable domain, with the rest obtained from reference TRBV28 and TRBJ2-5, is as follows: DVKVTQSSRYLVKRTGEKVFLECVQDMDHENMFWYRQDPGLGLRLIYFSYDVKMKEKGDIPEGYSVSREKKERFSLILESASTNQTSMYLCASTLRTGGLRETQYFGPGTRLLVL.

This clone was counted a few times. V usage is TRBV28 and J usage is TRBJ1-6; D possibly corresponds to TRBD1 (5 bases). Trimming cost V 2 bases and J 1 base, with 12 bases left between them. CDR3 length: 17 residues. The V gene's germline CDR1 is MDHEN and CDR2 SYDVKM. The CDR3 DNA reads as TGTGCCAGCAGTTTAATAGGGGTCCCATCCTATAATTCACCCCTCCACTTT. It codes for CASSLIGVPSYNSPLHF.

The chain recombines TRBV7-2 with TRBJ1-3; TRBD1 matches at 7 bases. V lost 5 bases, J lost 8 bases, and 6 bases stayed unmatched. This CDR3 has 13 amino acids. CDR1 and CDR2 (germline): SGHTA, FQGNSA. The CDR3 nucleotides read TGTGCCAGCAGCCCCGACAGGGAACACACCATATATTTT. Amino acid sequence: CASSPDREHTIYF.

The rearrangement uses TRBV10-2 and TRBJ1-1, with D unresolved. Trimming left V 8 bases short and J 11 bases short, with 18 bases between. Germline loops: CDR1 WSHSY, CDR2 SAAADI. CDR3 size: 12 residues. CDR3 protein: CASSPGDYKAFF. Here the CDR3 DNA reads TGCGCCAGCTCCCCAGGAGACTATAAGGCTTTCTTT.

The CDR3 loop is CASTPGRASGNHEQFF. In nucleotides, the CDR3 is TGTGCCAGCACCCCGGGAAGGGCTAGCGGGAACCATGAGCAGTTCTTC. The chain joins TRBV5-4 to TRBJ2-1, with 9 bases matching TRBD2. The V gene's germline CDR1 is SGHNT and CDR2 YYREEE (reference sequence). CDR3 length: 16 residues. Germline trimming cut 6 bases from V and 8 bases from J; bases unmatched to any gene: 15.

V gene TRBV2 combines with J gene TRBJ1-6; possible D gene TRBD1, 6 bases. The germline V and J ends were trimmed by 9 bases and 4 bases, with 19 bases remaining between them. Germline lookup yields CDR1 SNHLY and CDR2 FYNNEI. CDR3 length equals 16 residues. CDR3 coding DNA: TGTGCCAGAGATTCCGGACAGATAGATTATAATTCACCCCTCCACTTT. Translated, it gives CARDSGQIDYNSPLHF.

This clone was found once. The chain joins TRBV6-5 to TRBJ2-2, with D possibly matching TRBD2 (6 bases). The CDR3 consists of 13 residues. With 10 bases removed from V and 7 bases from J, the gap between germline ends came to 16 bases. Germline lookup yields CDR1 MNHEY and CDR2 SVGAGI. The CDR3 here is CATRLVLGGELFF. Here the CDR3 DNA reads TGTGCCACCCGACTAGTTCTAGGCGGGGAGCTGTTTTTT.

The genes are TRBV2 and TRBJ1-6; perhaps TRBD1 as D (6 bases). The CDR3 consists of 15 residues. Germline loops: CDR1 SNHLY, CDR2 FYNNEI. V dropped 6 bases and J dropped 3 bases, with 12 bases sitting between them. The CDR3 region has the DNA TGTGCCAGCAGAGCTCAGGGGAGCTATAATTCACCCCTCCACTTT. It encodes CASRAQGSYNSPLHF.

The V and J genes are TRBV19 and TRBJ2-1; TRBD2 agrees at 7 bases. V dropped 1 base and J dropped 2; count of bases not matched to a gene: 8. The CDR3 is 17 residues long. CDR1 and CDR2 (germline): LNHDA, SQIVND (reference sequence). This CDR3 reads CASSIGMGRVPYNEQFF. The CDR3 region has the DNA TGTGCCAGTAGTATAGGCATGGGGAGGGTTCCCTACAATGAGCAGTTCTTC.

The V and J genes are TRBV28 and TRBJ1-5; D is ambiguous. V was pared by 8 bases and J by 0 bases, with 5 bases between. CDR3 length: 12 residues. CDR1 MDHEN and CDR2 SYDVKM come from the germline V gene. CDR3 nucleotide sequence: TGTGCCAGCTTAAATAGCAATCAGCCCCAGCATTTT. It encodes CASLNSNQPQHF.

This clone was counted once. V is TRBV2 and J is TRBJ2-3, with D uncertain. This CDR3 has 15 amino acids. V was pared by 4 bases and J by 2 bases, with 13 bases between. Germline V lookup: CDR1 SNHLY, CDR2 FYNNEI. Here the CDR3 reads CASSVVGGDTDTQYF. In DNA, the CDR3 is TGTGCCAGCAGTGTGGTTGGCGGCGACACAGATACGCAGTATTTT.